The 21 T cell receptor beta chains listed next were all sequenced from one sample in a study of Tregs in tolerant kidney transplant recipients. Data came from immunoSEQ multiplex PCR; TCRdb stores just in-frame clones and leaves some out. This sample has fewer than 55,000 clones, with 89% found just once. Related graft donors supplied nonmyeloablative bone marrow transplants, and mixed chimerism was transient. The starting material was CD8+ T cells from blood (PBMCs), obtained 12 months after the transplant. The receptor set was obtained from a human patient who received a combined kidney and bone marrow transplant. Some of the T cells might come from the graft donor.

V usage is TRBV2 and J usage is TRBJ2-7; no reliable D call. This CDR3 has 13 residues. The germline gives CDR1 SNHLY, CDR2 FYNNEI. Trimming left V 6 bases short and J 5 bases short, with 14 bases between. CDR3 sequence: CASSLFRVHEQYF. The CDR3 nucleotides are TGTGCCAGCAGCTTGTTTCGCGTCCACGAGCAGTACTTC. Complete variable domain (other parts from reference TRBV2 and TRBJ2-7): EPEVTQTPSHQVTQMGQEVILRCVPISNHLYFYWYRQILGQKVEFLVSFYNNEISEKSEIFDDQFSVERPDGSNFTLKIRSTKLEDSAMYFCASSLFRVHEQYFGPGTRLTVT.

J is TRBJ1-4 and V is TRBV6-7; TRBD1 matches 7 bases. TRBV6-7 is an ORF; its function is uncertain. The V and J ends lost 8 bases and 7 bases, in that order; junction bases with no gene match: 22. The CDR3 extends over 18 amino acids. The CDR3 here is CASFPGLLRTGSGEKLFF. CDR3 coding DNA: TGTGCCAGCTTCCCTGGACTACTTAGGACAGGCAGTGGTGAAAAACTGTTTTTT.

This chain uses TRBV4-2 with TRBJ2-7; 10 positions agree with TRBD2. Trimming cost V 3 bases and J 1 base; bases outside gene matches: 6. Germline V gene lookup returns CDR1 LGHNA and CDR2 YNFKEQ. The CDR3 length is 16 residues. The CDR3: CASSQGSGGDSYEQYF. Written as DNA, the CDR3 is TGTGCCAGCAGCCAGGGGAGCGGGGGGGATTCCTACGAGCAGTACTTC.

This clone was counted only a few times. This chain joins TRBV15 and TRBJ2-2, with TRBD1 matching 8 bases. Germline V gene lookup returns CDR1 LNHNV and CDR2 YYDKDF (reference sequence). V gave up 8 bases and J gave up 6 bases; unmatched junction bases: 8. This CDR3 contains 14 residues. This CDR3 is CATGDRGLAGELFF. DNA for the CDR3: TGTGCCACCGGAGACAGGGGTCTTGCCGGGGAGCTGTTTTTT.

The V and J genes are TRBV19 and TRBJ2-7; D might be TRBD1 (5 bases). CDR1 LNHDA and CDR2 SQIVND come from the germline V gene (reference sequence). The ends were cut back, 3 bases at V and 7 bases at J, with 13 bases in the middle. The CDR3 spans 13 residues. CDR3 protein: CASSILPGSEQYF. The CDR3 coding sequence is TGTGCCAGTAGTATCCTGCCAGGGTCTGAGCAGTACTTC.

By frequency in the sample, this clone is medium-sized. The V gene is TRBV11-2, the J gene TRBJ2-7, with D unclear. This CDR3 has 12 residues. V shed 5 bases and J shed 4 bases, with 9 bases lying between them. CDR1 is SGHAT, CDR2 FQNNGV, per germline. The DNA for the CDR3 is TGTGCCAGCAGCCAAGCGCATTACGAGCAGTACTTC. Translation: CASSQAHYEQYF.

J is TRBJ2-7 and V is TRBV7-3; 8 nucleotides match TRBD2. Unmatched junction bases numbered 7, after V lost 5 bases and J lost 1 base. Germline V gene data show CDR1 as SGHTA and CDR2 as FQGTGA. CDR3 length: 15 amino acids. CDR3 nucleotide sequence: TGTGCCAGCAGCCCTTCAGCGGGAGTATCCTACGAGCAGTACTTC. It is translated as CASSPSAGVSYEQYF.

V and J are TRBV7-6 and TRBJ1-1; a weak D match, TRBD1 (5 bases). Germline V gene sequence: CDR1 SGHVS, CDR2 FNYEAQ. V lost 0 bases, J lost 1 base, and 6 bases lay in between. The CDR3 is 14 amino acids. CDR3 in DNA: TGTGCCAGCAGCTTAGCGGGGGGGAACACTGAAGCTTTCTTT. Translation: CASSLAGGNTEAFF. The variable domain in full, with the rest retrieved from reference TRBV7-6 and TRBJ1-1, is GAGVSQSPRYKVTKRGQDVALRCDPISGHVSLYWYRQALGQGPEFLTYFNYEAQQDKSGLPNDRFSAERPEGSISTLTIQRTEQRDSAMYRCASSLAGGNTEAFFGQGTRLTVV.

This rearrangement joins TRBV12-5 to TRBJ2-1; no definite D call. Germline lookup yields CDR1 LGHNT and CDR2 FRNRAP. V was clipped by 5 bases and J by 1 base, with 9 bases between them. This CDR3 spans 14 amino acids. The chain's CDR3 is CASGPGVSYNEQFF. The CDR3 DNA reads TGTGCTAGTGGTCCAGGCGTTTCCTACAATGAGCAGTTCTTC.

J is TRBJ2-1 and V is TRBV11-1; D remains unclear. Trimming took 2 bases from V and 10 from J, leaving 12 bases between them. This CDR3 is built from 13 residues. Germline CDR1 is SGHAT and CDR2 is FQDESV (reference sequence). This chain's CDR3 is CASSLTTGWEQFF. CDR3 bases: TGTGCCAGCAGCTTAACGACTGGGTGGGAGCAGTTCTTC.

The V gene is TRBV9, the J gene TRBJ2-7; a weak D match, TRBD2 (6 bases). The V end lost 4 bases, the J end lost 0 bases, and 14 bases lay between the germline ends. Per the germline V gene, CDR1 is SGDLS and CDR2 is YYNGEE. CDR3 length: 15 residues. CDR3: CASSLWEDDSYEQYF. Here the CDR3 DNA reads TGTGCCAGCAGCCTCTGGGAGGACGACTCCTACGAGCAGTACTTC.

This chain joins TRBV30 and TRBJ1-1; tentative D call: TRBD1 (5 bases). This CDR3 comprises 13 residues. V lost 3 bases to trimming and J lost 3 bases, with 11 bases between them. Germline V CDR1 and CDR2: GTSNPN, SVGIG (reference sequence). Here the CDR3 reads CAWSGGGYTEAFF. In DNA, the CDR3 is TGTGCCTGGAGCGGTGGGGGGTACACTGAAGCTTTCTTT.

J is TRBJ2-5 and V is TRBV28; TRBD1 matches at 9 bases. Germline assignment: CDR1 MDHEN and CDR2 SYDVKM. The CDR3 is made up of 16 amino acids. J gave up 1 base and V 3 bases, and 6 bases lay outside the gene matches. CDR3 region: CASSFTDRGGQETQYF. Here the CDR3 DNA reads TGTGCCAGCAGTTTCACGGACAGGGGCGGCCAAGAGACCCAGTACTTC.

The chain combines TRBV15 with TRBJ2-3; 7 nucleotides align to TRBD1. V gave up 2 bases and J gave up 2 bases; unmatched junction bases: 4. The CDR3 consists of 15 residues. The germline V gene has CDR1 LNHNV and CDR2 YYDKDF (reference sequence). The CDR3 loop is CATSRNGQVTDTQYF. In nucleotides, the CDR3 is TGTGCCACCAGCAGAAACGGACAGGTCACAGATACGCAGTATTTT.

DNA for the CDR3: TGTGCCAGCGATCCAGGCAGGGGGCCAACAGAGACCCAGTACTTC. This encodes CASDPGRGPTETQYF. The genes are TRBV2 and TRBJ2-5, with 8 nucleotides matching TRBD1. Germline trimming cut 8 bases from V and 4 bases from J; bases unmatched to any gene: 12. Germline V CDR1 and CDR2: SNHLY, FYNNEI. The length of the CDR3 is 15 residues.

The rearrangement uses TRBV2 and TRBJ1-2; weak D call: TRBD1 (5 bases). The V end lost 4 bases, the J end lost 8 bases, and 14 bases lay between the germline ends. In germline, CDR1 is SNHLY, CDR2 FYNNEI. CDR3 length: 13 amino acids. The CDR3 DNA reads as TGTGCCAGCAGTGTCTCGGAGGGGAGAGGCTACACCTTC. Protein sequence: CASSVSEGRGYTF. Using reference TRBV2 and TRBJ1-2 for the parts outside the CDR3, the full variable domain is EPEVTQTPSHQVTQMGQEVILRCVPISNHLYFYWYRQILGQKVEFLVSFYNNEISEKSEIFDDQFSVERPDGSNFTLKIRSTKLEDSAMYFCASSVSEGRGYTFGSGTRLTVV.

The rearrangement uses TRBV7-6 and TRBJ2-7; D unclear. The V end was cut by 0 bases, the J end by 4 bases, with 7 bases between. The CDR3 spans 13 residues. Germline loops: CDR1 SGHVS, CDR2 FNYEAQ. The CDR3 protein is CASSLAEAYEQYF. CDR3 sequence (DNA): TGTGCCAGCAGCTTAGCTGAGGCGTACGAGCAGTACTTC.

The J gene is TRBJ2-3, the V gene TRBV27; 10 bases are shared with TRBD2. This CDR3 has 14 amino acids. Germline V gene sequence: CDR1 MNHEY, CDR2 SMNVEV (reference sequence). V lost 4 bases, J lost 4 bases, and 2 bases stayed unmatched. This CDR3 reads CASSYLAGADTQYF. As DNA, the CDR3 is TGTGCCAGCAGTTATCTAGCGGGGGCAGATACGCAGTATTTT.

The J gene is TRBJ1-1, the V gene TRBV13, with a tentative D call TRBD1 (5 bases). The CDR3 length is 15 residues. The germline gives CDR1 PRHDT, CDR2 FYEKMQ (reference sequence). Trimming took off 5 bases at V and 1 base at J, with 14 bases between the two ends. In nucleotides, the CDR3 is TGTGCCAGCAGCCTCGACAGCTTGAGGAACACTGAAGCTTTCTTT. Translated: CASSLDSLRNTEAFF.

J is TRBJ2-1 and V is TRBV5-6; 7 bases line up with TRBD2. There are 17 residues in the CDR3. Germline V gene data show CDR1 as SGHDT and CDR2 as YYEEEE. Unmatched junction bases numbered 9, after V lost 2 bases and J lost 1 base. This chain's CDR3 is CASSFTMGGGSYNEQFF. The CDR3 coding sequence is TGTGCCAGCAGCTTCACTATGGGGGGGGGTTCCTACAATGAGCAGTTCTTC.

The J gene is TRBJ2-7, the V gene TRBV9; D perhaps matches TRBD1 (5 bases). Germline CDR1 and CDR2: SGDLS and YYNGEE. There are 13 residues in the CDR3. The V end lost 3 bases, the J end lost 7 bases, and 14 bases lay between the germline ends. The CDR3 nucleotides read TGTGCCAGCAGCGAACCGACAGACGGAGAGCAGTACTTC. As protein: CASSEPTDGEQYF.